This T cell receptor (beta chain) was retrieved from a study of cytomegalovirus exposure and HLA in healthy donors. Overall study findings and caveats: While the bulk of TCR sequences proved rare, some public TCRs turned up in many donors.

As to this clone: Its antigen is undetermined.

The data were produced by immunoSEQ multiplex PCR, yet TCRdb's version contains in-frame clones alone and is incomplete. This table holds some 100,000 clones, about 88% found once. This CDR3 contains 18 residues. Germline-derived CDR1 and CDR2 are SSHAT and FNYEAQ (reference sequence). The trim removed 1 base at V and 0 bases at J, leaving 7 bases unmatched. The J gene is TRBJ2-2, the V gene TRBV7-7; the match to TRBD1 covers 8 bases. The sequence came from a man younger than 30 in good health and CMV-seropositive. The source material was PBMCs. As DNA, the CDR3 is TGTGCCAGCAGCTTAGTCGAGCAGGGGGCCCCGAACACCGGGGAGCTGTTTTTT. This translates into CASSLVEQGAPNTGELFF. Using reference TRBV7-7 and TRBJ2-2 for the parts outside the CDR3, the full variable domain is GAGVSQSPRYKVTKRGQDVTLRCDPISSHATLYWYQQALGQGPEFLTYFNYEAQPDKSGLPSDRFSAERPEGSISTLTIQRTEQRDSAMYRCASSLVEQGAPNTGELFFGEGSRLTVL.